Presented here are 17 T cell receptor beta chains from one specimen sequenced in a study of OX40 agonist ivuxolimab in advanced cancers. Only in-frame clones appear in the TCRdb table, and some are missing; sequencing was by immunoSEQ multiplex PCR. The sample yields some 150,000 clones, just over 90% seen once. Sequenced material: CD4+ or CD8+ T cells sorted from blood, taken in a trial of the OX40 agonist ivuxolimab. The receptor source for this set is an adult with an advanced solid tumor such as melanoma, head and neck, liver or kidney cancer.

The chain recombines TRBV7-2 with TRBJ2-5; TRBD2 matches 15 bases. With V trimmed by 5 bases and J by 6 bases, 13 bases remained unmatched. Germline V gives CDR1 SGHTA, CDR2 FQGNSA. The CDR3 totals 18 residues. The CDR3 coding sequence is TGTGCCAGCAGCCCGGACTGGACTAGCGGGAGGGCCGGAAAGACCCAGTACTTC. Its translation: CASSPDWTSGRAGKTQYF.

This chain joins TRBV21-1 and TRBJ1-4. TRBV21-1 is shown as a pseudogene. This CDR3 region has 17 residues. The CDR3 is CASSKEVRRSTNEKLFF. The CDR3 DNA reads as TGTGCCAGCAGCAAAGAGGTCAGGAGGTCAACTAATGAAAAACTGTTTTTT.

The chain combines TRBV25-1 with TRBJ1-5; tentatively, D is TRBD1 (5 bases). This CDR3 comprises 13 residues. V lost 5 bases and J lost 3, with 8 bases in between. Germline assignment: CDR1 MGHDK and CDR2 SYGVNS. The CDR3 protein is CASSKGDNQPQHF. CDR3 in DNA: TGTGCCAGCAGTAAAGGGGACAATCAGCCCCAGCATTTT.

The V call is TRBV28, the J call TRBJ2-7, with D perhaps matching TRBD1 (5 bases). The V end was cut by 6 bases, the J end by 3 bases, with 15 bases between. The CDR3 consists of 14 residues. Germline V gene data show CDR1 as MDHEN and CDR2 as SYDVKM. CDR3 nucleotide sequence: TGTGCCAGCAGCCCGACAGTGTTTGGCTACGAGCAGTACTTC. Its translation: CASSPTVFGYEQYF.

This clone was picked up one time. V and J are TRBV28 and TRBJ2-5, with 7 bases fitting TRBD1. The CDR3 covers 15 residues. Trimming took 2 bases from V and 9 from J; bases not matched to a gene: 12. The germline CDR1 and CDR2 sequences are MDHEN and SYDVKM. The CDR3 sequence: CASSLAQGLAKAQYF. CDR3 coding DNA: TGTGCCAGCAGTTTAGCACAGGGGTTGGCTAAGGCCCAGTACTTC.

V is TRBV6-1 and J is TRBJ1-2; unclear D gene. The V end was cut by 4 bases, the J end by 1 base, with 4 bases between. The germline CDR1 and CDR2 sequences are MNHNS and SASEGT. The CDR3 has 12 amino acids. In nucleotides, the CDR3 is TGTGCCAGCAGTGGACTTAACTATGGCTACACCTTC. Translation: CASSGLNYGYTF.

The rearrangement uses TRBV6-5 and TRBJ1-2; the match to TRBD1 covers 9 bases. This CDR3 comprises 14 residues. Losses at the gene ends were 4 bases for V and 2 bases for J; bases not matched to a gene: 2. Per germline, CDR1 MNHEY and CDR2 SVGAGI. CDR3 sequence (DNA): TGTGCCAGCAGTTCCGGGACAGGGAACTATGGCTACACCTTC. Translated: CASSSGTGNYGYTF.

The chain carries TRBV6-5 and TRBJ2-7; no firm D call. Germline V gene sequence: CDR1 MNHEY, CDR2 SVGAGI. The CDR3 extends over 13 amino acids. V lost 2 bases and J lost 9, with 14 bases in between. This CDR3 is CASSYNLWYPQYF. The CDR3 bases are TGTGCCAGCAGTTACAACCTTTGGTACCCGCAGTACTTC.

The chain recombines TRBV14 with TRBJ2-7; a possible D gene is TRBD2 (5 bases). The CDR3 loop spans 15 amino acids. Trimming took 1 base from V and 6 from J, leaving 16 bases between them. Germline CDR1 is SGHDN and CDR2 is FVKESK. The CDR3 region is CASSQGGFGRIEQYF. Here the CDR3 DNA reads TGTGCCAGCAGCCAAGGAGGGTTCGGCCGAATCGAGCAGTACTTC.

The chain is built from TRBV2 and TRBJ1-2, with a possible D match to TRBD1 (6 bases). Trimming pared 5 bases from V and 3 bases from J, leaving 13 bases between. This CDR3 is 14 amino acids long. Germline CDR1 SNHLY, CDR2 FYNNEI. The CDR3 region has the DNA TGTGCCAGCAGTAAGTCGACAGGCCACTATGGCTACACCTTC. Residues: CASSKSTGHYGYTF.

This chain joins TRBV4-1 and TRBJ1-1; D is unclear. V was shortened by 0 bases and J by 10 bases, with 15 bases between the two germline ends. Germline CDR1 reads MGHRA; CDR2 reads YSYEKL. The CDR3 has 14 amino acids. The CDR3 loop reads CASSQEPPKGGAFF. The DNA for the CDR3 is TGCGCCAGCAGCCAAGAACCCCCCAAAGGTGGAGCTTTCTTT.

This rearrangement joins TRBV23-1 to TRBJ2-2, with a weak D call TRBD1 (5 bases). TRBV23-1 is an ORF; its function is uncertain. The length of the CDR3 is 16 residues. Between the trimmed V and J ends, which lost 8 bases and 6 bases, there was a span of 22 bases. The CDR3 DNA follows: TGCGCCAGCTTCATTTGGGCCCTGGGGCCCTCCGGGGAGCTGTTTTTT. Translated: CASFIWALGPSGELFF.

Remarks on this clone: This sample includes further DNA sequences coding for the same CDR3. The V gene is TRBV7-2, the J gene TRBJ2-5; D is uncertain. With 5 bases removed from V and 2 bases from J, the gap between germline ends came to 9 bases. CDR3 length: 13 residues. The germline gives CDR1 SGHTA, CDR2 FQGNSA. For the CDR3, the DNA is TGTGCCAGCAGCCTCGGGCAGCAAGAGACCCAGTACTTC. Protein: CASSLGQQETQYF.

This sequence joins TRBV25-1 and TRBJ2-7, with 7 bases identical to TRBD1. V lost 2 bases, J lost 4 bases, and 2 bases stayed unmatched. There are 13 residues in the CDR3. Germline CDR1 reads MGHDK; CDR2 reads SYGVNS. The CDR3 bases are TGTGCCAGCAGTGAAGACAGGGTGTACGAGCAGTACTTC. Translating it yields CASSEDRVYEQYF.

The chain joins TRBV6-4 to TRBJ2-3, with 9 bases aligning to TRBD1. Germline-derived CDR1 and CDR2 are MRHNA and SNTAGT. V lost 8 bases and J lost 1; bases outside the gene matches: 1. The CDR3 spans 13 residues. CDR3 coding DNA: TGTGCCAGCCGGGACAGGGGCACAGATACGCAGTATTTT. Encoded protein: CASRDRGTDTQYF.

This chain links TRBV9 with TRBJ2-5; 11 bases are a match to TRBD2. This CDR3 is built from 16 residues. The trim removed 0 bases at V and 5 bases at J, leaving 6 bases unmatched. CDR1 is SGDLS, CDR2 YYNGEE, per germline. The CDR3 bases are TGTGCCAGCAGCGTAGCTGCTAGCGGGGGGCGGGAGACCCAGTACTTC. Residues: CASSVAASGGRETQYF.

The chain's CDR3 is CASSVGHLTDTQYF. In DNA form, the CDR3 reads TGCGCCAGCAGTGTGGGACACCTCACAGATACGCAGTATTTT. The chain recombines TRBV5-1 with TRBJ2-3; the D gene is possibly TRBD1 (6 bases). Germline loops: CDR1 SGHRS, CDR2 YFSETQ. The CDR3 is made up of 14 amino acids. V was clipped by 5 bases and J by 2 bases, with 12 bases between them. The entire variable domain, with the rest obtained from reference TRBV5-1 and TRBJ2-3, is as follows: KAGVTQTPRYLIKTRGQQVTLSCSPISGHRSVSWYQQTPGQGLQFLFEYFSETQRNKGNFPGRFSGRQFSNSRSEMNVSTLELGDSALYLCASSVGHLTDTQYFGPGTRLTVL.